This TCR beta chain emerged from a study of cytomegalovirus exposure and HLA in healthy donors (TCRdb year 2017). Concerning the study at large: According to an earlier analysis of a few hundred of the donors, roughly 180 million T cells yielded approximately 120 million unique TCR beta sequences and 276 Gb of sequence data. A separate validation cohort of 100 to 150 different subjects was used in addition to the approximately 610-subject first cohort. Roughly five DR-DQ haplotypes were handled as single units for association and clustering because linkage in the cohort was strong. Roughly 300 gigabases of sequencing data and roughly 81 million unique TCR sequences made up an early release that covered 500 to 650 HLA-typed donors. Among the roughly 400 genotyped donors, more than 70% belonged to the genetic ancestry cluster associated with self-reported Caucasian donors. Every discovery cohort repertoire had been produced on one sequencing platform. HLA typing covered class I and class II loci at four-digit resolution. To decide whether each TCR beta V gene segment behaved as functional or pseudogenic, an earlier analysis of approximately 590 of the donors relied on high-throughput TCR beta sequencing. The study was designed to test whether signatures of past pathogen exposure could be identified by cataloging public T cell receptors. Donor age, sex, ethnicity and CMV serostatus were compiled alongside the repertoire data. Rather than drawing on any new phenotypic data, the later analysis identified candidate immune exposures from TCR beta sequences and the way those sequences occurred across donors. The study combined high-throughput TCR immunosequencing, statistical association of individual TCRs with disease status, and machine learning to predict cytomegalovirus infection status. Among a few hundred genotyped donors of the cohort, an average of about 240,000 unique TCR beta nucleotide sequences were sequenced per donor, about a sixth of them non-productive. Typing coverage differed by locus: A, B, C, DRB1 and DQB1 were typed in roughly 620-630 donors, DQA1 in 522, DPA1 in 606, and DPB1 in 450 to 490. A later analysis re-analyzed previously published TCR beta repertoires from roughly 630 donors and added high-resolution HLA genotyping to study TCR occurrence patterns. A later genetic analysis took genome-wide SNP genotypes for about three fifths of the 666 donors and used that subset as a discovery cohort. Using immunosequencing, the study profiled T cell repertoires from fewer than 700 subjects and related those repertoires to cytomegalovirus serostatus.

The receptor library was made with the immunoSEQ multiplex PCR assay. A mixture of 60 forward primers for TCR Vbeta segments and 13 reverse primers for TCR Jbeta segments was used in the multiplex PCR. A multiplex PCR assay on genomic DNA amplified the CDR3 region of rearranged TCR beta genes. On the Illumina HiSeq System, the amplified TCR beta libraries were sequenced as 87-base-pair reads. The paper's data handling went like this. A later analysis counted some 74 million unique TCR beta chains across the 666 repertoires, and some 11 million of these chains were shared by at least two donors. A nearest-neighbor algorithm error-corrected the raw reads and collapsed the reads into unique sequences, merging closely related sequences to remove PCR and sequencing errors. Alignment of CDR3 sequences to IMGT reference sequences was used to assign V, D and J gene segments. For a sequence to be retained, a match of at least six nucleotides to both a V gene segment and a J gene segment was required. A rearrangement was called productive if the CDR3 had no stop codons and remained in frame with V and J, and every other rearrangement was called non-productive. Following IMGT convention, CDR3 was defined as the stretch from the second conserved V-encoded cysteine up to the conserved J-encoded phenylalanine. The earlier analysis of about 590 of the donors excluded sequences that lacked an unambiguous match to a single V gene segment. In an earlier analysis of 450 to 750 of the donors, a V segment was called functional when productive rearrangements were above 56.7%, and segregating when the standard deviation between donors exceeded 5%. A statistical classification framework was built to diagnose cytomegalovirus status from the catalog of TCR beta chain sequences. In a later analysis, V and J genes were assigned by comparing TCR nucleotide sequences against IMGT/GENE-DB human TR gene sequences. In a later analysis, CDR3 sequences and most-parsimonious VDJ recombination scenarios were assigned using the TCRdist pipeline. In a later analysis, every TCR beta chain was defined by the combination of its CDR3 amino acid sequence and its V-gene family, and reads without a unique V-gene family were dropped. In a later analysis, 450 to 600 highly shared, low-generation-probability nucleotide sequences were removed to address suspected cross-contamination and a sequencing artifact. A later analysis calculated a clonal expansion index for each public chain from normalized within-repertoire ranks of inferred template counts. In a later analysis, generation probabilities were computed with a VDJ recombination model fitted to out-of-frame rearrangements, and the resulting probabilities were checked against IGoR. In a later analysis, hypergeometric tests were used to score TCR-TCR, TCR-HLA and TCR-CMV co-occurrence, with a repertoire-size bias correction applied to TCR pairs. A later analysis estimated false discovery rates by permuting HLA or CMV assignments 20 times. In a later analysis, co-occurring TCRs were grouped with DBSCAN, and TCRdist sequence similarity was added when clustering was performed within HLA-allele-positive subsets. Co-occurrence clustering excluded repertoires with fewer than 30,000 or more than 120,000 public chains, plus five with anomalous nucleotide sharing. TCRdb obtained this table from immuneACCESS and retained in-frame rearrangements with V and J assigned. These tables miss some clones; where compared with another copy, unresolved V genes account for less than half of the shortfall, and the remainder is unexplained. That table is the source of V, J and clone size, and D and trimming were worked out from the DNA. The table for this sample lists 120,000 to 150,000 clones; more than 70% of them were counted only once. The ten largest make up 2.5% to 4% of the sample.

In total, fewer than 750 healthy bone marrow donors made up the cohort. All cohort members were sampled while nominally healthy, although unrecorded immune exposures were likely present. The donor was CMV seronegative and belonged to the group of 350 to 400 seronegative cohort members. A peripheral blood sample was provided by each donor, and peripheral blood mononuclear cells were used for TCR beta sequencing. The Qiagen DNeasy Blood Extraction Kit was used to extract genomic DNA from the blood cell samples. What the study reported, not specific to this receptor: A later analysis found that HLA-associated TCR beta chains were more clonally expanded and had lower generation probabilities than equally common non-associated chains. Assigning TCR associations to individual alleles was difficult when HLA alleles, especially DR and DQ, strongly co-occurred. A total of roughly 160 TCR beta chains were listed by the study as associated with cytomegalovirus. Sequencing depth was assumed to be roughly uniform across donors in the presence/absence analyses, though that assumption may not hold. While some public TCRs were present in many individuals, most TCR sequences turned up only very rarely across donors. A few of the identified cytomegalovirus-associated TCR beta chains were confirmed in vitro to be specific for cytomegalovirus antigens. It was suggested by the authors that the approach could potentially be generalized to other disease states and immunological phenotypes. An earlier analysis of approximately 570 of the donors showed that most TCR beta V segments appeared in productive rearrangements either about 87% or about 30% of the time, which broadly matched IMGT annotations. For the cohort, immune exposure information was limited to CMV serostatus. Linkage disequilibrium might explain the correlated functional status among segregating V segments, but an unknown experimental factor could not be excluded. In a later analysis, several top co-occurrence clusters were reported to appear linked to parvovirus B19, influenza, CMV and Epstein-Barr virus. In both the original and validation cohorts, the classifier was reported to diagnose cytomegalovirus status with high specificity and sensitivity. A group of highly shared sequence variants was considered likely to be a technical artifact of the sequencing pipeline. A later analysis found that most CMV-associated TCR beta chains appeared HLA-restricted, with HLA associations seemingly driven largely by CMV exposure. In a later genetic analysis, fewer N-insertions in productive TCRs were reported among donors in an Asian-associated ancestry cluster than the 666-donor mean. Because counts were too low, about 15 rarely observed V segments, including chromosome 9 orphons, were left out of the earlier analysis of 500 to 650 of the donors. Only TCR beta chains were sequenced in this cohort, and the absence of alpha or paired-chain data limited detectable features. An association between a missense DCLRE1C variant and V-gene and J-gene trimming of TCR beta chains was found in a later genetic analysis and replicated in an independent cohort. Specific HLA alleles were associated with 18,000 or so TCR beta sequences at a false discovery rate of 0.05 in a later analysis. Because HLA typing was missing for some donors at each locus, association tests included only the typed subset. A further reported finding was that TCR beta sequences accurately predicted the HLA-A and HLA-B alleles for most subjects in the first cohort. A later analysis found that TCR association rates varied across HLA loci, with DRB1 alleles showing the most associated TCRs and HLA-C alleles the fewest.

Only a few counts were recorded for this clone. Its antigen has not been determined. No quality values exist for individual bases; no much larger clone is one base distant. The sequencing sample was made of PBMCs. This clonotype originated in a man aged 40-49 years in good health and CMV-seronegative.

The CDR3 here reads CASSFRQASPEAFF. The bases read TGCGCCAGCAGCTTTAGACAGGCGAGTCCTGAAGCTTTCTTT. The receptor chain draws on TRBV5-1 and TRBJ1-1, with TRBD1 tentatively as D gene (6 bases match). According to the germline V gene, CDR1 reads SGHRS and CDR2 reads YFSETQ. From the cysteine through the phenylalanine, the CDR3 covers 14 amino acids. Only the CDR3 portion is preserved as DNA: 42 bases, with reading frame beginning at the first base. V and J lose 2 bases and 6 bases, and a span of 14 bases separates them.